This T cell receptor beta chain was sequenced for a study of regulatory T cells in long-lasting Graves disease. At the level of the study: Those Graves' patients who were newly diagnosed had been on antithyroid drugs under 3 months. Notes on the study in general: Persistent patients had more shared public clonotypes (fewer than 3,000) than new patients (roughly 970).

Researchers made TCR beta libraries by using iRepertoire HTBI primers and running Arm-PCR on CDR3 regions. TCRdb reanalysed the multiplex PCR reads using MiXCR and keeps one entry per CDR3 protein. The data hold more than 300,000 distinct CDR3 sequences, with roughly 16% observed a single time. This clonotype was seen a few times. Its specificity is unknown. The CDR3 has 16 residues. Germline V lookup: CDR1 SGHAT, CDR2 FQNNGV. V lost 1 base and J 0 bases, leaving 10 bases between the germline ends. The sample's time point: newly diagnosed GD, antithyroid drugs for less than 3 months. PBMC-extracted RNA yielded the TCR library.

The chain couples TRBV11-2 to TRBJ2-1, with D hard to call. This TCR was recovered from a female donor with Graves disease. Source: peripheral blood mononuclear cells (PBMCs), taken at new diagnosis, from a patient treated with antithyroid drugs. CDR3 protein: CASSLAGTSSYNEQFF. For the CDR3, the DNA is TGTGCCAGCAGCTTAGCTGGCACCTCCTCCTACAATGAGCAGTTCTTC.